The 17 T cell receptor beta chains below all came from one sample that was sequenced in a study of beta chain features in type 1 diabetes. Overall study results and limits: TCRB CDR3s from Type 1 diabetes patients were moderately but significantly shorter in all four CD4+ subsets.

Expressed TCRB transcripts were sequenced because the isolated RNA had all been reverse transcribed beforehand. The assay was immunoSEQ multiplex PCR, and TCRdb's table has in-frame clones only and misses some. The data contain about 740,000 clones, roughly 12% of them singletons. Antigens of these TCRs are unknown. Sample: naive CD4+ T cells from blood. The receptors were sampled from a young man with type 1 diabetes.

Here the CDR3 reads CASSYGGKSAEAFF. The CDR3 region has the DNA TGTGCCAGCAGTTACGGGGGGAAGAGCGCTGAAGCTTTCTTT. The chain links TRBV6-5 to TRBJ1-1, with D possibly TRBD1 on 5 matching bases. Per germline, CDR1 MNHEY and CDR2 SVGAGI. Between the trimmed V and J ends, which lost 2 bases and 6 bases, there was a span of 13 bases. The CDR3 length is 14 residues.

This clone was seen more than once but under ten times. The chain is built from TRBV7-8 and TRBJ1-5; possible D gene TRBD1, 6 bases. The CDR3 is 14 amino acids. Germline V gene sequence: CDR1 SGHVS, CDR2 FQNEAQ. The V and J ends lost 5 bases and 5 bases respectively, with 13 bases between them. The CDR3 spells CASSILEGDQPQHF. In nucleotides, the CDR3 is TGTGCCAGCAGCATTTTGGAGGGGGATCAGCCCCAGCATTTT.

The sample holds a few counts of this clone. V and J are TRBV9 and TRBJ1-6; 10 nucleotides match TRBD1. Germline assignment: CDR1 SGDLS and CDR2 YYNGEE. After removal of 4 bases from V and 9 bases from J, the junction contained 10 bases not matched to a gene. CDR3 length: 16 amino acids. The chain's CDR3 is CASSQRPGQGSSPLHF. In DNA form, the CDR3 reads TGTGCCAGCAGCCAAAGACCGGGACAGGGGAGTTCACCCCTCCACTTT.

This clone occurred a few times. The rearrangement joins TRBV19 to TRBJ2-3; possibly TRBD2 for D (5 bases). CDR1 and CDR2 (germline): LNHDA, SQIVND (reference sequence). Trimming left V 5 bases short and J 3 bases short, with 18 bases between. The CDR3 sequence is 16 residues long. The CDR3 sequence: CASSPYTGIRTDTQYF. CDR3 DNA: TGTGCCAGTAGTCCCTACACCGGGATACGAACAGATACGCAGTATTTT.

As for this clone: Within the sample, other DNA sequences also encode this same CDR3. CDR3 loop: CASSPSLETQYF. The CDR3 region has the DNA TGTGCCAGCTCACCATCCCTGGAGACCCAGTACTTC. This chain links TRBV18 with TRBJ2-5; D is uncertain. The CDR3 contains 12 residues. V lost 2 bases, J lost 5 bases, and 6 bases lay in between. The germline V gene has CDR1 KGHSH and CDR2 LQKENI.

This clone appeared a few times. The chain carries TRBV7-8 and TRBJ1-1; possibly TRBD1 for D (6 bases). CDR3 length: 14 residues. V dropped 7 bases and J dropped 4 bases, with 16 bases sitting between them. Germline V CDR1 and CDR2: SGHVS, FQNEAQ. The CDR3 loop reads CASKFTAGVTEAFF. The CDR3 DNA reads as TGTGCCAGCAAGTTCACGGCAGGGGTCACTGAAGCTTTCTTT.

The sample holds a few counts of this clone. This chain uses TRBV5-4 with TRBJ2-2; possible D gene TRBD1, 5 bases. The V end was cut by 2 bases, the J end by 1 base, with 15 bases between. Germline CDR1 is SGHNT and CDR2 is YYREEE (reference sequence). This CDR3 contains 17 residues. CDR3 nucleotide sequence: TGTGCCAGCAGCTTTCCTCCCGACAGTCGGAACACCGGGGAGCTGTTTTTT. Residues: CASSFPPDSRNTGELFF.

This clone appeared once. The rearrangement joins TRBV6-1 to TRBJ1-5, with D hard to call. This CDR3 comprises 13 residues. CDR1 and CDR2 from the germline V gene are MNHNS and SASEGT. V was clipped by 8 bases and J by 2 bases, with 10 bases between them. The CDR3 sequence is CASVPRGNQPQHF. In nucleotides, the CDR3 is TGTGCCAGCGTCCCACGGGGCAATCAGCCCCAGCATTTT.

The V call is TRBV2, the J call TRBJ1-5, with D hard to call. The ends were cut back, 6 bases at V and 6 bases at J, with 18 bases in the middle. The CDR3 has 15 residues. Germline V CDR1 and CDR2: SNHLY, FYNNEI. The CDR3 region is CASSPLEGSSQPQHF. The CDR3 DNA follows: TGTGCCAGCAGCCCCTTGGAGGGATCGAGTCAGCCCCAGCATTTT.

Only a few counts were recorded for this clone. J is TRBJ1-2 and V is TRBV29-1, with TRBD1 as a possible D gene (6 bases). The V gene lost 6 bases and the J gene lost 3 bases, with 11 bases spanning the gap. Germline V gene lookup returns CDR1 SQVTM and CDR2 ANQGSEA. The CDR3 totals 12 residues. CDR3: CSVLKGDYGYTF. CDR3 in DNA: TGCAGCGTCCTGAAGGGGGACTATGGCTACACCTTC.

This clone was detected only a few times. The V gene is TRBV28, the J gene TRBJ1-1; D remains ambiguous. Germline CDR1 and CDR2: MDHEN and SYDVKM. The CDR3 sequence is 12 residues long. Trimming pared 4 bases from V and 7 bases from J, leaving 10 bases between. CDR3 loop: CASSSSGYEAFF. CDR3 in DNA: TGTGCCAGCAGTTCCTCAGGATATGAAGCTTTCTTT.

In this sample, this clone turned up a few times. The V gene is TRBV4-1, the J gene TRBJ1-3; D is unresolved. Looked up from germline, CDR1 is MGHRA and CDR2 is YSYEKL. This CDR3 is built from 16 residues. Trimming left V 4 bases short and J 0 bases short, with 13 bases between. This CDR3 reads CASSRTITASGNTIYF. The CDR3 DNA sequence: TGCGCCAGCAGCCGAACCATCACAGCCTCTGGAAACACCATATATTTT.

A few counts support this clone. The chain has TRBV5-1 and TRBJ2-5, with D possibly TRBD2 on 6 matching bases. CDR1 is SGHRS, CDR2 YFSETQ, per germline. CDR3 size: 14 residues. Deletions cut 0 bases from V and 5 bases from J, with 11 bases between. The CDR3: CASSLVRAGETQYF. The DNA for the CDR3 is TGCGCCAGCAGCTTGGTGAGGGCGGGGGAGACCCAGTACTTC. The variable domain in full, with the rest retrieved from reference TRBV5-1 and TRBJ2-5, is KAGVTQTPRYLIKTRGQQVTLSCSPISGHRSVSWYQQTPGQGLQFLFEYFSETQRNKGNFPGRFSGRQFSNSRSEMNVSTLELGDSALYLCASSLVRAGETQYFGPGTRLLVL.

This clone was observed a handful of times. DNA of the CDR3: TGTGCCATCAGTGAGGGACTAGCGGGGTCCGGGAATACGCAGTATTTT. Its protein is CAISEGLAGSGNTQYF. V gene TRBV10-3 combines with J gene TRBJ2-3; TRBD2 matches at 12 bases. Germline lookup yields CDR1 ENHRY and CDR2 SYGVKD. With 2 bases clipped from V and 7 bases from J, the junction kept 7 bases outside the gene matches. The CDR3 is 16 amino acids.

The chain employs TRBV4-2 and TRBJ2-7, with TRBD1 as a possible D gene (6 bases). CDR3 length: 16 amino acids. The V end was cut by 0 bases, the J end by 2 bases, with 14 bases between. Germline CDR1 LGHNA, CDR2 YNFKEQ. CDR3 in DNA: TGTGCCAGCAGCCAAGAGAGGCAGGGGCGTCCCTACGAGCAGTACTTC. Its protein is CASSQERQGRPYEQYF.

This clone turned up a few times. This sequence joins TRBV30 and TRBJ2-3; D not resolved. Looked up from germline, CDR1 is GTSNPN and CDR2 is SVGIG (reference sequence). V lost 5 bases to trimming and J lost 6 bases, with 6 bases between them. This CDR3 spans 10 amino acids. The CDR3 DNA sequence: TGTGCCTGGGGGCTCGATACGCAGTATTTT. Its translation: CAWGLDTQYF.

This sequence joins TRBV5-1 and TRBJ1-1, with 7 bases identical to TRBD1. Germline V lookup: CDR1 SGHRS, CDR2 YFSETQ. The CDR3 spans 19 residues. V dropped 0 bases and J dropped 1; count of bases not matched to a gene: 15. The DNA of the CDR3 is TGCGCCAGCAGCTTGGTTGCCGGAGGATACAGGGGCGGGAACACTGAAGCTTTCTTT. It yields the protein CASSLVAGGYRGGNTEAFF.